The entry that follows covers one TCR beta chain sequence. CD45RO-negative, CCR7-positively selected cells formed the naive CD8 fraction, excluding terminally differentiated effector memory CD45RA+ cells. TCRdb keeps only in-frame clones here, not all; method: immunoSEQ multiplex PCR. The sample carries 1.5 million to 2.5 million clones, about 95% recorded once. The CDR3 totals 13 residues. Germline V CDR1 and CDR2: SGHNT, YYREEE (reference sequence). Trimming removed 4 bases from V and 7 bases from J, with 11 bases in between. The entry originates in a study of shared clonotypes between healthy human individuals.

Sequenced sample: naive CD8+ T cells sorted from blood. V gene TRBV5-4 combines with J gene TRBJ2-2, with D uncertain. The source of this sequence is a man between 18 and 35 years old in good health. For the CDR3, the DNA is TGTGCCAGCAGCCCGTGGTTGAACGGGGAGCTGTTTTTT. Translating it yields CASSPWLNGELFF.